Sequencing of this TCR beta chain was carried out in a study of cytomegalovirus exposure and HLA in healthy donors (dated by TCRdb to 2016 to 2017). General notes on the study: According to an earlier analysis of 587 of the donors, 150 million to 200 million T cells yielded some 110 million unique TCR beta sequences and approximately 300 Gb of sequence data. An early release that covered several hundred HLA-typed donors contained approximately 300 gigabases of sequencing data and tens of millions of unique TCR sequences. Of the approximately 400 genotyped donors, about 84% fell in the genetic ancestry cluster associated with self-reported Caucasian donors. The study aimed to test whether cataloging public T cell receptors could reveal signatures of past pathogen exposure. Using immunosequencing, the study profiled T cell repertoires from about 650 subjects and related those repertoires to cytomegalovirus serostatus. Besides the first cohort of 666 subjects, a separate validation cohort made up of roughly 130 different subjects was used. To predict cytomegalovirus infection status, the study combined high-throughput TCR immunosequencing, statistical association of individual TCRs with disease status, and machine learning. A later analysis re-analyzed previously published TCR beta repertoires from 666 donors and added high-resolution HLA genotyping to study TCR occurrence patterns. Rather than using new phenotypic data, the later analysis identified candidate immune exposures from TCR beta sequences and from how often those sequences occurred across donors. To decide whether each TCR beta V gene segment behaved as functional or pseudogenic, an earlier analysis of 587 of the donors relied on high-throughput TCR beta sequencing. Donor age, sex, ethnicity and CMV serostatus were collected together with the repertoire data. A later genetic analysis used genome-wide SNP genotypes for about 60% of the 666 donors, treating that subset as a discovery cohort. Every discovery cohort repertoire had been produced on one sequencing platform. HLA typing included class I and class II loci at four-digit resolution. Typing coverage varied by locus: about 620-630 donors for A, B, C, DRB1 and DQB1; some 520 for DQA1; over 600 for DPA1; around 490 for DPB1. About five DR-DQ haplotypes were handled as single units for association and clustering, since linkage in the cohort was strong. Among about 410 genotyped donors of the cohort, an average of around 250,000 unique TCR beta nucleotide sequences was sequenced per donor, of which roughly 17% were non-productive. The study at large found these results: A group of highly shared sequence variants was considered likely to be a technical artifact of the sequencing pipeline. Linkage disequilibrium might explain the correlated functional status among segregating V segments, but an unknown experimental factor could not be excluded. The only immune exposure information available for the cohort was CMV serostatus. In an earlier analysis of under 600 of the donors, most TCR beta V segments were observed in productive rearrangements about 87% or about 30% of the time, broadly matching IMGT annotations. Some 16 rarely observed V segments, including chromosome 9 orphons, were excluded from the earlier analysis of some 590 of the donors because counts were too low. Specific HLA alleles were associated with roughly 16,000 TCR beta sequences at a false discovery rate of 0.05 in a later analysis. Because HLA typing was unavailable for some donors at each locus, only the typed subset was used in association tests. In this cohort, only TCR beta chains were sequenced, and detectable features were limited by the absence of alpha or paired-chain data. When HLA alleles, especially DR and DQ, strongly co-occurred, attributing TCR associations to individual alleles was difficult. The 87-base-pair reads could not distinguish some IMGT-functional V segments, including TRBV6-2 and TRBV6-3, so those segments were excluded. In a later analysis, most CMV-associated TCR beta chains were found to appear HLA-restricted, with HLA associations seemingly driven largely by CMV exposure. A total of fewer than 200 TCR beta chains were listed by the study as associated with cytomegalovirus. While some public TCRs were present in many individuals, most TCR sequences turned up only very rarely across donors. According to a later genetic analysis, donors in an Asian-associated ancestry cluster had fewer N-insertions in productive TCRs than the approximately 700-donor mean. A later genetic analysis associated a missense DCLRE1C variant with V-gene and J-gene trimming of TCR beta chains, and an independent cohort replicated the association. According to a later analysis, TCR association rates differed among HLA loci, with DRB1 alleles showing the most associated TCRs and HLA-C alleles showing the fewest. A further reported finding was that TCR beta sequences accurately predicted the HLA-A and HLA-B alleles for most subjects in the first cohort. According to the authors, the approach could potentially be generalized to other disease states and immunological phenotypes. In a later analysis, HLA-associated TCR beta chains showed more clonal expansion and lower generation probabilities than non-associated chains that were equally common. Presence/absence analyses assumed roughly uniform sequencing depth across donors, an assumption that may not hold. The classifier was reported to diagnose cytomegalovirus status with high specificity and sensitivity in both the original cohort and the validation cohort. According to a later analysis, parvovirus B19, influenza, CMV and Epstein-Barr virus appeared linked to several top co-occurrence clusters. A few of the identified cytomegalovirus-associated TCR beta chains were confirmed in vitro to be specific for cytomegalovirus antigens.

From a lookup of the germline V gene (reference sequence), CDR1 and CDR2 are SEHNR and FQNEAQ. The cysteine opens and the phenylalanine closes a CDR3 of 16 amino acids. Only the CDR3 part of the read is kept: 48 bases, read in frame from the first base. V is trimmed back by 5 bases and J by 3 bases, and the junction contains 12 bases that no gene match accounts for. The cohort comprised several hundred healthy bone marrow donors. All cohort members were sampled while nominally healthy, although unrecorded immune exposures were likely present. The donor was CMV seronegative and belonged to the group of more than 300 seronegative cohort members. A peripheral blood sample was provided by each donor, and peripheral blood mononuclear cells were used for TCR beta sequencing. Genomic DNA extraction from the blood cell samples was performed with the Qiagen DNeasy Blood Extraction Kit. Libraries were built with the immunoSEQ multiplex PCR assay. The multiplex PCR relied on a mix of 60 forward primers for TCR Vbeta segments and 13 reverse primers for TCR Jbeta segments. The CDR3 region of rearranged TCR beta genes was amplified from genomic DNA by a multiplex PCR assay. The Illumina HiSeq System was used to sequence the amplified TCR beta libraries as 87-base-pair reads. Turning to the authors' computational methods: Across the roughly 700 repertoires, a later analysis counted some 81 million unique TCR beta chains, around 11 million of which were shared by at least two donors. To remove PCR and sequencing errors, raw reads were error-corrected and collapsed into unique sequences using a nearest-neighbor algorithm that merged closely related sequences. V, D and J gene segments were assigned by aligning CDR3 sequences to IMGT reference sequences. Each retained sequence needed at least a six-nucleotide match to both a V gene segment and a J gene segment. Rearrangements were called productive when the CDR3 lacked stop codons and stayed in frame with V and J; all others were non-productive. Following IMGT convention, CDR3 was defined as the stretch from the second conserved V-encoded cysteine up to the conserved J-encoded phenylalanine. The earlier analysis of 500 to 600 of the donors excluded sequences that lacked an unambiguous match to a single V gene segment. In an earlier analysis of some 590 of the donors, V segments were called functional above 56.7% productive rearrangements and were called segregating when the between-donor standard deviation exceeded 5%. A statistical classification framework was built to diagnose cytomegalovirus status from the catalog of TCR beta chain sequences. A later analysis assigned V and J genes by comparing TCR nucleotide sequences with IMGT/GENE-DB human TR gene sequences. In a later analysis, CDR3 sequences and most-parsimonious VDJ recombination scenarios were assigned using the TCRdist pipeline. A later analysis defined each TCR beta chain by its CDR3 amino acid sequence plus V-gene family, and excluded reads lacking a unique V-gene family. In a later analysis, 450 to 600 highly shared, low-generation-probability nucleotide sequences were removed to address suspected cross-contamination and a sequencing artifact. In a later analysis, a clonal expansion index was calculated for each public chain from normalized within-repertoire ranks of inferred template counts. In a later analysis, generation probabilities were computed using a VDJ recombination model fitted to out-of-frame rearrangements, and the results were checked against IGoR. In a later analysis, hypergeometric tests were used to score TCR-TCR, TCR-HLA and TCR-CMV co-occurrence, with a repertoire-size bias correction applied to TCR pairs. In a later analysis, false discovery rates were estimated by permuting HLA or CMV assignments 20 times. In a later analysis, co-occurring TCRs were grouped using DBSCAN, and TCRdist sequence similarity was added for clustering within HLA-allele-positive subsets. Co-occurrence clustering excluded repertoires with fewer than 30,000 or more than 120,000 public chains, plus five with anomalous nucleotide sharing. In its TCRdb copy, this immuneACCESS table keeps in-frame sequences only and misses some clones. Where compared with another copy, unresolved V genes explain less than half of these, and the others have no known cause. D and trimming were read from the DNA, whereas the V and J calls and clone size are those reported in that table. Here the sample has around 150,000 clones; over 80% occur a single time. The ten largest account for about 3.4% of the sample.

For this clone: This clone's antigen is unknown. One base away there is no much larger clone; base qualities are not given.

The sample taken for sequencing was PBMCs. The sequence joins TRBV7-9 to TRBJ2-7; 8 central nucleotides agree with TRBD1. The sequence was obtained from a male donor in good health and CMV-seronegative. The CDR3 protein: CASSPSPGQGDYEQYF. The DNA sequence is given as TGTGCCAGCAGCCCCTCCCCCGGACAGGGAGACTACGAGCAGTACTTC.